A single sample is the source of the 5 T cell receptor beta chains below, sequenced in a study of blood T cell repertoires in COVID-19. The assay was immunoSEQ multiplex PCR, and TCRdb's table has in-frame clones only and misses some. The sample shows about 180,000 clones, 86% of them seen only once. Material: peripheral blood. The source is a woman in her 30s with active or convalescent COVID-19.

The chain couples TRBV5-4 to TRBJ2-1; TRBD1 matches at 7 bases. The V and J ends lost 1 base and 6 bases, in that order; junction bases with no gene match: 7. The CDR3 is made up of 15 amino acids. Looked up from germline, CDR1 is SGHNT and CDR2 is YYREEE (reference sequence). The CDR3 spells CASSLKGADSNEQFF. CDR3 nucleotides: TGTGCCAGCAGCTTGAAGGGGGCGGATAGCAATGAGCAGTTCTTC.

The chain recombines TRBV6-1 with TRBJ1-5, with 8 bases matching TRBD1. This CDR3 has 15 amino acids. The germline CDR1 and CDR2 sequences are MNHNS and SASEGT. The J segment lost 6 bases and the V segment lost 2 bases, leaving 6 bases of the junction unmatched. This chain's CDR3 is CASSELITGGQPQHF. The DNA of the CDR3 is TGTGCCAGCAGTGAATTGATTACAGGGGGTCAGCCCCAGCATTTT.

Turning to this clone: The identical CDR3 is also encoded by other nucleotide sequences in the sample. The rearrangement links TRBV11-2 to TRBJ1-1; D is ambiguous. This CDR3 has 13 residues. Deletions cut 1 base from V and 2 bases from J, with 5 bases between. Germline V gene lookup returns CDR1 SGHAT and CDR2 FQNNGV. The chain's CDR3 is CASSLGVNTEAFF. The CDR3 bases are TGTGCCAGCAGCTTAGGCGTAAACACTGAAGCTTTCTTT.

CDR3 sequence reads: CASSYPGRSTEAFF. The CDR3 nucleotides read TGTGCCAGCAGTTACCCAGGAAGAAGTACTGAAGCTTTCTTT. V gene TRBV6-5 combines with J gene TRBJ1-1, with D uncertain. Trimming shortened V by 2 bases and J by 5 bases, and 12 bases separated the two germline ends. Germline CDR1 reads MNHEY; CDR2 reads SVGAGI. The CDR3 loop spans 14 amino acids.

The chain joins TRBV27 to TRBJ1-5; maybe TRBD1 (6 bases). Germline values: CDR1 MNHEY, CDR2 SMNVEV (reference sequence). The CDR3 loop spans 17 amino acids. V shed 2 bases and J shed 1 base, with 15 bases lying between them. CDR3 DNA sequence: TGTGCCAGCAGTTTAAGGGGGGGGAGGGAAAGCAATCAGCCCCAGCATTTT. It is translated as CASSLRGGRESNQPQHF.